This TCR beta chain appears in the sequencing data of a study of high-grade serous ovarian cancer treatment subgroups. The tumor samples were collected prior to definitive surgery or chemotherapy. Sequenced by immunoSEQ multiplex PCR; TCRdb stores in-frame clones only, minus some. This table holds under 15,000 clones, about 88% found once. Sequences were obtained from tumor tissue. Receptor source: a human donor with high-grade serous ovarian cancer.

The chain joins TRBV30 to TRBJ1-5, with 7 bases identical to TRBD1. V lost 1 base to trimming and J lost 0 bases; unmatched junction nucleotides: 6. The V gene's germline CDR1 is GTSNPN and CDR2 SVGIG (reference sequence). The CDR3 has 16 amino acids. CDR3 sequence: CAWSGQGYPSNQPQHF. CDR3 DNA sequence: TGTGCCTGGAGTGGACAGGGATATCCTAGCAATCAGCCCCAGCATTTT.